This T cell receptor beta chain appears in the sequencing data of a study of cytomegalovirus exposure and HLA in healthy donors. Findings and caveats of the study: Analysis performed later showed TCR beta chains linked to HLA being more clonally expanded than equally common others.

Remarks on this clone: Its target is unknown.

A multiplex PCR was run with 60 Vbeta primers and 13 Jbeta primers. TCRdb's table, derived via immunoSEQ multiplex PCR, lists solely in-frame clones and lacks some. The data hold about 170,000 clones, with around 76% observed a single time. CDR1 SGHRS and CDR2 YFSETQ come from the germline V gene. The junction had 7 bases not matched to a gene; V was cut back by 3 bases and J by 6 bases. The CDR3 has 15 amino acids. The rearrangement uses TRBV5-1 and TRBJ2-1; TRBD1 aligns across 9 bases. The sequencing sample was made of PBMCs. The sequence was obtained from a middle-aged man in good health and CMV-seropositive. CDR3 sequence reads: CASSSPGQGGNEQFF. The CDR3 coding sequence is TGCGCCAGCAGCTCCCCGGGACAGGGAGGCAATGAGCAGTTCTTC.